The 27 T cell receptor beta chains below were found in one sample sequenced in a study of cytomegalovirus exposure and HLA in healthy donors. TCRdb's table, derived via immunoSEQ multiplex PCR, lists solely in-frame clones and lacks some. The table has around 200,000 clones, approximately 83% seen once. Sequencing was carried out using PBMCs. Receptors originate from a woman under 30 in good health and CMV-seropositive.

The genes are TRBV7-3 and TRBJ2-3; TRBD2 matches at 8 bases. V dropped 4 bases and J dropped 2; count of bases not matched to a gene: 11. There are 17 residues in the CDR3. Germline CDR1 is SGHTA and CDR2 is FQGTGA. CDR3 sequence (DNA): TGTGCCAGCAGCTCGAACTCTCTAGCGGGCCACACAGATACGCAGTATTTT. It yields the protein CASSSNSLAGHTDTQYF.

CDR3 DNA: TGCGCCAGCAGCAAGACCGACGGGGACTCTGGAAACACCATATATTTT. Translation: CASSKTDGDSGNTIYF. The rearrangement joins TRBV4-1 to TRBJ1-3, with unresolved D. V was clipped by 5 bases and J by 0 bases, with 14 bases between them. Germline-derived CDR1 and CDR2 are MGHRA and YSYEKL. This CDR3 has 16 residues.

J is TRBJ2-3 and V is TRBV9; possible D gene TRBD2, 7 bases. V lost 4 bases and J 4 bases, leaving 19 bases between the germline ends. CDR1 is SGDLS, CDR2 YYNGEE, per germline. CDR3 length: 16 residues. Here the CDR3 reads CASSPRGGGEADTQYF. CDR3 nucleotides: TGTGCCAGCAGCCCCCGTGGGGGGGGCGAAGCAGATACGCAGTATTTT.

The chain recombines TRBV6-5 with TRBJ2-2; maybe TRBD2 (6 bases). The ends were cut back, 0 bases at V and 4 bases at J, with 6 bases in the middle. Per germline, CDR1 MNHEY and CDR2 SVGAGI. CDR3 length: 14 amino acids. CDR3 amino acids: CASSYSGGTGELFF. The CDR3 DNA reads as TGTGCCAGCAGTTACTCGGGGGGCACCGGGGAGCTGTTTTTT.

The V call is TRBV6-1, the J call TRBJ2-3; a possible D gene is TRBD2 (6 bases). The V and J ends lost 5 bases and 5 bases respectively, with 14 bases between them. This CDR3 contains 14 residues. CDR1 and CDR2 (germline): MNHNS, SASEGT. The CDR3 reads CASSQGFGGDTQYF. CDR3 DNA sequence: TGTGCCAGCAGTCAGGGTTTCGGGGGAGATACGCAGTATTTT.

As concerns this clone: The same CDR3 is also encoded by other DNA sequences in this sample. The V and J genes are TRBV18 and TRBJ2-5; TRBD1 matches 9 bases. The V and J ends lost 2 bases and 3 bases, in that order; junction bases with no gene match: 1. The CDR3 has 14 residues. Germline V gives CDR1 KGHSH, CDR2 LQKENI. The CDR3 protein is CASSPRTGEETQYF. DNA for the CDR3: TGTGCCAGCTCACCAAGGACAGGGGAAGAGACCCAGTACTTC.

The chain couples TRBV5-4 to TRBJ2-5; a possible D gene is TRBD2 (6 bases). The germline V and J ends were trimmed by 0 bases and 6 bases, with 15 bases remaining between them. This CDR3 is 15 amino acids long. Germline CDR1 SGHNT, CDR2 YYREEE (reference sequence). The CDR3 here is CASSLAIRDLKTQYF. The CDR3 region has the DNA TGTGCCAGCAGCTTGGCGATCCGGGACTTGAAGACCCAGTACTTC.

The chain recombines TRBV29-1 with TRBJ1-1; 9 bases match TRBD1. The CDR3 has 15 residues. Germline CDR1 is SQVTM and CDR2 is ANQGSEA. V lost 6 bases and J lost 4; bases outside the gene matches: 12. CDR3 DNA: TGCAGCGTCGACCCGGCTGACAGGGGGTCCACTGAAGCTTTCTTT. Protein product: CSVDPADRGSTEAFF.

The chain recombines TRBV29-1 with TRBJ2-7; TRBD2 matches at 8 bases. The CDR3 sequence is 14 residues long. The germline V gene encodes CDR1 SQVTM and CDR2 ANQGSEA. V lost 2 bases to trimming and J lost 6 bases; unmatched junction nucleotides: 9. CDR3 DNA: TGCAGCGTTGAAACCGCGGGTGCGGGGGGCGAGCAGTACTTC. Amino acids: CSVETAGAGGEQYF.

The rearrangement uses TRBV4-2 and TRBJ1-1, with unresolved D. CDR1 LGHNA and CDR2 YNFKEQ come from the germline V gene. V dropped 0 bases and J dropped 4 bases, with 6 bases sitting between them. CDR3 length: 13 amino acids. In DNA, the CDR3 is TGTGCCAGCAGCCAAGACCCGCGCACTGAAGCTTTCTTT. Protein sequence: CASSQDPRTEAFF.

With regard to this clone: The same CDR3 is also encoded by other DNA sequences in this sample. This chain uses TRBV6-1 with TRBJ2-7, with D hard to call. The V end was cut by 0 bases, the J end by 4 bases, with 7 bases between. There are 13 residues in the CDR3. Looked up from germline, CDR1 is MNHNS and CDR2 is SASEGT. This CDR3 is CASSEASRYEQYF. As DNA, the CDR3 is TGTGCCAGCAGTGAAGCGTCCAGATACGAGCAGTACTTC.

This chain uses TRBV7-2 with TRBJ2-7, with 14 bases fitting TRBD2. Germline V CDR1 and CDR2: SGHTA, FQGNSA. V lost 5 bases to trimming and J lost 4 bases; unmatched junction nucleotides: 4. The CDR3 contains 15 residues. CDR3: CASSTRLAGGYEQYF. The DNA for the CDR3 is TGTGCCAGCAGCACTAGACTAGCGGGGGGGTACGAGCAGTACTTC. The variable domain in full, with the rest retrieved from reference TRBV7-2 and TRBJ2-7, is GAGVSQSPSNKVTEKGKDVELRCDPISGHTALYWYRQSLGQGLEFLIYFQGNSAPDKSGLPSDRFSAERTGGSVSTLTIQRTQQEDSAVYLCASSTRLAGGYEQYFGPGTRLTVT.

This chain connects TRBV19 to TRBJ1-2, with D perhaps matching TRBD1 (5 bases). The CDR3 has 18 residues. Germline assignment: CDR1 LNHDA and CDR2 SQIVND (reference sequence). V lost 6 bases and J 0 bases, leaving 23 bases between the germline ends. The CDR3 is CASRDPGHWGGANYGYTF. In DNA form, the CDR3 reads TGTGCCAGTAGGGATCCCGGCCATTGGGGAGGGGCTAACTATGGCTACACCTTC.

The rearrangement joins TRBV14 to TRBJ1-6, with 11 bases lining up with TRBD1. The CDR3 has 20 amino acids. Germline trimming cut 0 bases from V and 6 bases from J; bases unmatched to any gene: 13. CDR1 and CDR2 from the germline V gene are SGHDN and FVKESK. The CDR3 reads CASSQDQRTGGPRINSPLHF. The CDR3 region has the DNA TGTGCCAGCAGCCAAGATCAAAGGACAGGGGGCCCAAGGATTAATTCACCCCTCCACTTT. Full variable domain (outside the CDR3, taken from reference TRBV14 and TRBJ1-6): EAGVTQFPSHSVIEKGQTVTLRCDPISGHDNLYWYRRVMGKEIKFLLHFVKESKQDESGMPNNRFLAERTGGTYSTLKVQPAELEDSGVYFCASSQDQRTGGPRINSPLHFGNGTRLTVT.

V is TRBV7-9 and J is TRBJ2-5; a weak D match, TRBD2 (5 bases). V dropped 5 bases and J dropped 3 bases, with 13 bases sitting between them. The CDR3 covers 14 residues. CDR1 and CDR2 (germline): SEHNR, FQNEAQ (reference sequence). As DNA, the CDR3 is TGTGCCAGCAGCCACCGGGGTACGGAAGAGACCCAGTACTTC. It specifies CASSHRGTEETQYF.

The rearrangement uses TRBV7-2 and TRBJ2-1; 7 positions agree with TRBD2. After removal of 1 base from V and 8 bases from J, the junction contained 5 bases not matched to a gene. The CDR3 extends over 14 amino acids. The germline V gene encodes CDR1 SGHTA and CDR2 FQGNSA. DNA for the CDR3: TGTGCCAGCAGCTTAGATTACGGGGGGTATGAGCAGTTCTTC. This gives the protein CASSLDYGGYEQFF.

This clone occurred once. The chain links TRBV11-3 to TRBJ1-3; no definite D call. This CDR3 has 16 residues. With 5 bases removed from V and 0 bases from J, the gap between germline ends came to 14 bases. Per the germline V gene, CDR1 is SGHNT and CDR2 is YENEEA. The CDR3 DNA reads TGTGCCAGCAGCACCCGGGGTATATCCTCTGGAAACACCATATATTTT. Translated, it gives CASSTRGISSGNTIYF.

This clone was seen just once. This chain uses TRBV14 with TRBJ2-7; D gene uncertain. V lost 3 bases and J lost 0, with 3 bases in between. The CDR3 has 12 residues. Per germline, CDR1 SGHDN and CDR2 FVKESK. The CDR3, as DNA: TGTGCCAGCAGCCATAGCTCCTACGAGCAGTACTTC. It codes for CASSHSSYEQYF. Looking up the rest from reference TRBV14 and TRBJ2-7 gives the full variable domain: EAGVTQFPSHSVIEKGQTVTLRCDPISGHDNLYWYRRVMGKEIKFLLHFVKESKQDESGMPNNRFLAERTGGTYSTLKVQPAELEDSGVYFCASSHSSYEQYFGPGTRLTVT.

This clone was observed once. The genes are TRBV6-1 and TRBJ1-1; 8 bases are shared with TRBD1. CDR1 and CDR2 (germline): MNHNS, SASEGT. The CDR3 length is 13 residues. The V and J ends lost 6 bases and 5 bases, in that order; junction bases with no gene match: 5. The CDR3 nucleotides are TGTGCCAGCAGCGCGGACAGGGCGACTGAAGCTTTCTTT. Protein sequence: CASSADRATEAFF.

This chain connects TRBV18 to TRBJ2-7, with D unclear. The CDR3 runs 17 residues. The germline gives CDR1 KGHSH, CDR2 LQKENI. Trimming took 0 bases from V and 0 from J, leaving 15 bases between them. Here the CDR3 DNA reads TGTGCCAGCTCACCACCGGGCGCCCGAACCTCCTCCTACGAGCAGTACTTC. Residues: CASSPPGARTSSYEQYF. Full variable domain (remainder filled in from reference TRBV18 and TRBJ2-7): NAGVMQNPRHLVRRRGQEARLRCSPMKGHSHVYWYRQLPEEGLKFMVYLQKENIIDESGMPKERFSAEFPKEGPSILRIQQVVRGDSAAYFCASSPPGARTSSYEQYFGPGTRLTVT.

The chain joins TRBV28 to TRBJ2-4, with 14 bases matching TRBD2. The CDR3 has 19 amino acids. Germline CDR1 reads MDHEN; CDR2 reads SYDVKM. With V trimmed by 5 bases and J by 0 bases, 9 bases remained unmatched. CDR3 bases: TGTGCCAGCAGTCTCCTAGGACTAGCGGGGGGTGTAGCCAAAAACATTCAGTACTTC. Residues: CASSLLGLAGGVAKNIQYF.

The CDR3 loop is CASSRGLAGGSTDTQYF. The CDR3 DNA sequence: TGTGCCAGCAGTCGGGGACTAGCGGGGGGGAGCACAGATACGCAGTATTTT. The V call is TRBV4-2, the J call TRBJ2-3, with 16 bases fitting TRBD2. This CDR3 contains 17 residues. Germline values: CDR1 LGHNA, CDR2 YNFKEQ. V lost 6 bases to trimming and J lost 0 bases; unmatched junction nucleotides: 3.

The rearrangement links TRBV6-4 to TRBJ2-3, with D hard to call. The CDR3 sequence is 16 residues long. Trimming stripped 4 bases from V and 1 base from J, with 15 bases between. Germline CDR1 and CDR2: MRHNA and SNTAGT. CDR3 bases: TGTGCCAGCAGTGGATCAACTAAGGAGTGCACAGATACGCAGTATTTT. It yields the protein CASSGSTKECTDTQYF.

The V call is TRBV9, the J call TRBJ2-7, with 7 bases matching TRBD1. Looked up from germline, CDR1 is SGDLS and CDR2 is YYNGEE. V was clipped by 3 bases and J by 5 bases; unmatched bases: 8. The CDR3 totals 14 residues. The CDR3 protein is CASSATGNSHEQYF. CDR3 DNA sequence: TGTGCCAGCAGCGCGACAGGGAACAGCCACGAGCAGTACTTC. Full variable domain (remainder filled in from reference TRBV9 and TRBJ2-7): DSGVTQTPKHLITATGQRVTLRCSPRSGDLSVYWYQQSLDQGLQFLIQYYNGEERAKGNILERFSAQQFPDLHSELNLSSLELGDSALYFCASSATGNSHEQYFGPGTRLTVT.

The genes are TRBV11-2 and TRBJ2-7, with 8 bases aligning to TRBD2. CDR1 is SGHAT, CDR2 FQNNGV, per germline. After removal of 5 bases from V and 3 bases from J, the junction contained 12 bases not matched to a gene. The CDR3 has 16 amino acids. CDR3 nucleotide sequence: TGTGCCAGCAGCCCCCTGGCGGGGGGCCTCCACTACGAGCAGTACTTC. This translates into CASSPLAGGLHYEQYF.

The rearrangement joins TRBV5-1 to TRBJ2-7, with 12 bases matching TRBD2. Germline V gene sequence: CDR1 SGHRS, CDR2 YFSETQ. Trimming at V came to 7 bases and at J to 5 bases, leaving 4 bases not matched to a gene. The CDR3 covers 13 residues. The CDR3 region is CASALAGGHEQYF. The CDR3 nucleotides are TGCGCCAGCGCGCTAGCGGGGGGGCACGAGCAGTACTTC.

Here the CDR3 DNA reads TGTGCCAGCAGTGAAGCAGCACCATTTGGCTACACCTTC. Amino acid sequence: CASSEAAPFGYTF. The chain recombines TRBV6-1 with TRBJ1-2; the D is unclear. V dropped 0 bases and J dropped 7 bases, with 9 bases sitting between them. CDR3 length: 13 amino acids. Germline V gene lookup returns CDR1 MNHNS and CDR2 SASEGT.